This T cell receptor (beta chain) was retrieved from a study of T cell responses to AZD1222 COVID-19 vaccine. Trimming shortened V by 7 bases and J by 1 base, and 7 bases separated the two germline ends. CDR3 length: 11 amino acids. Per the germline V gene, CDR1 is DFQATT and CDR2 is SNEGSKA (reference sequence). TCRdb's table, derived via immunoSEQ multiplex PCR, lists solely in-frame clones and lacks some. Among approximately 210,000 clones listed, approximately 90% were seen once. This chain uses TRBV20-1 with TRBJ1-1, with a possible D match to TRBD1 (5 bases). The sequenced sample was peripheral blood, obtained 28 days after the second AZD1222 dose. The source is an adult who received the AZD1222 COVID-19 vaccine. The DNA for the CDR3 is TGCAGTGTTAGGGGGAACACTGAAGCTTTCTTT. Translation gives CSVRGNTEAFF.